A single sample is the source of the 30 T cell receptor beta chains below, sequenced in a study of cytomegalovirus exposure and HLA in healthy donors listed by TCRdb under 2017. Library construction relied on the immunoSEQ multiplex PCR assay. A mixture of 60 forward primers for TCR Vbeta segments and 13 reverse primers for TCR Jbeta segments was used in the multiplex PCR. TCRdb took over this immuneACCESS table, retaining in-frame rearrangements with V and J assigned. Such tables are incomplete; in checked studies, under half of the missing clones stem from an unresolved V gene, and the remainder is unexplained. The table for this sample lists about 210,000 clones; about 80% of them were counted only once. Approximately 1.8% of the sample goes to the ten largest clones. Sequences were obtained from PBMCs. The receptors here all came from a male donor in good health and CMV-seronegative.

The chain links TRBV15 to TRBJ1-4, with 7 bases aligning to TRBD1. The CDR3 loop spans 15 amino acids. The J segment lost 8 bases and the V segment lost 5 bases, leaving 11 bases of the junction unmatched. Germline V gene lookup returns CDR1 LNHNV and CDR2 YYDKDF (reference sequence). CDR3 in amino acids: CATSWATGRNEKLFF. CDR3 sequence (DNA): TGTGCCACCAGCTGGGCGACAGGGAGGAACGAAAAACTGTTTTTT.

This CDR3 is CASELAGGPKETQYF. As DNA, the CDR3 is TGCGCCAGCGAGCTAGCGGGGGGCCCTAAAGAGACCCAGTACTTC. The chain joins TRBV5-1 to TRBJ2-5, with 11 bases aligning to TRBD2. CDR3 length equals 15 residues. With V trimmed by 7 bases and J by 3 bases, 8 bases remained unmatched. CDR1 is SGHRS, CDR2 YFSETQ, per germline.

As for this clone: Its ends do not fully match the called genes, so a read error is possible. The CDR3, as DNA: TGTTCCAGCAGCTTATCGGAGGGGAGAGCTTTCTTT. This translates into CSSSLSEGRAFF. This sequence joins TRBV7-9 and TRBJ1-1; TRBD1 is a possible D gene (5 bases). Germline V gene lookup returns CDR1 SEHNR and CDR2 FQNEAQ (reference sequence). The CDR3 is 12 residues long.

In DNA, the CDR3 is TGCGCCAGCAGCACTGGACTGAGCGGGGGTACCCAAGAGACCCAGTACTTC. This encodes CASSTGLSGGTQETQYF. The chain carries TRBV5-1 and TRBJ2-5, with TRBD2 identical over 8 bases. Germline V gene lookup returns CDR1 SGHRS and CDR2 YFSETQ. V was pared by 4 bases and J by 1 base, with 12 bases of the junction left unmatched. The CDR3 loop spans 17 amino acids. Full variable domain (rest looked up from reference TRBV5-1 and TRBJ2-5): KAGVTQTPRYLIKTRGQQVTLSCSPISGHRSVSWYQQTPGQGLQFLFEYFSETQRNKGNFPGRFSGRQFSNSRSEMNVSTLELGDSALYLCASSTGLSGGTQETQYFGPGTRLLVL.

There are a few counts of this clone. The V gene is TRBV4-3, the J gene TRBJ2-2, with D hard to call. This CDR3 region has 16 residues. The V and J ends lost 4 bases and 0 bases respectively, with 12 bases between them. CDR1 LGHNA and CDR2 YSLEER come from the germline V gene. CDR3 loop: CASSRITSANTGELFF. CDR3 in DNA: TGCGCCAGCAGCCGAATAACCAGTGCGAACACCGGGGAGCTGTTTTTT.

The chain carries TRBV7-9 and TRBJ2-3; 9 bases align to TRBD2. Germline V gene data show CDR1 as SEHNR and CDR2 as FQNEAQ (reference sequence). The CDR3 covers 16 residues. J lost 0 bases, V lost 6 bases, and 7 bases had no gene match. CDR3 residues: CASRTTSGSSTDTQYF. The DNA of the CDR3 is TGTGCCAGCAGAACCACTAGCGGGTCAAGCACAGATACGCAGTATTTT.

The rearrangement joins TRBV5-1 to TRBJ2-7, with 10 bases matching TRBD1. CDR1 and CDR2 from the germline V gene are SGHRS and YFSETQ. This CDR3 region has 14 residues. Germline trimming cut 10 bases from V and 8 bases from J; bases unmatched to any gene: 15. The chain's CDR3 is CAPSSGTGAVKQYF. The CDR3 DNA reads TGCGCCCCTAGCTCGGGGACAGGGGCAGTTAAGCAGTACTTC.

CDR3 in DNA: TGTGCCAGCAGCCCGCGAGGTGGGACAGTCTACGAGCAGTACTTC. It translates to CASSPRGGTVYEQYF. This chain joins TRBV7-9 and TRBJ2-7; 7 positions agree with TRBD1. There are 15 residues in the CDR3. The V segment lost 5 bases and the J segment 3 bases; nucleotides outside the gene matches: 10. In germline, CDR1 is SEHNR, CDR2 FQNEAQ (reference sequence).

The gene calls are TRBV2 and TRBJ2-7, with 9 bases that match TRBD1. J lost 1 base, V lost 5 bases, and 9 bases had no gene match. The CDR3 is 16 residues long. Germline V lookup: CDR1 SNHLY, CDR2 FYNNEI. The CDR3 region has the DNA TGTGCCAGCAGTCCCCGACAGGGGGTTAGGTCCTACGAGCAGTACTTC. It encodes CASSPRQGVRSYEQYF.

The chain links TRBV18 to TRBJ1-5, with TRBD1 as a possible D gene (6 bases). Trimming cost V 3 bases and J 6 bases, with 18 bases left between them. Germline assignment: CDR1 KGHSH and CDR2 LQKENI. CDR3 length: 16 amino acids. CDR3 residues: CASSPAAGAVRQPQHF. In DNA form, the CDR3 reads TGTGCCAGCTCACCGGCGGCAGGGGCGGTCCGTCAGCCCCAGCATTTT.

The gene calls are TRBV5-5 and TRBJ2-7, with 8 positions matching TRBD2. V was pared by 3 bases and J by 3 bases, with 11 bases of the junction left unmatched. CDR1 is SGHKS and CDR2 is YYEKEE in the germline V gene (reference sequence). This CDR3 comprises 16 residues. CDR3 DNA: TGTGCCAGCAGCTCCCTGCCATCCGGGAGGGACTACGAGCAGTACTTC. This sequence encodes CASSSLPSGRDYEQYF.

The chain has TRBV7-9 and TRBJ2-1, with TRBD2 matching 7 bases. The CDR3 sequence is 13 residues long. V gave up 5 bases and J gave up 6 bases; unmatched junction bases: 4. Germline V CDR1 and CDR2: SEHNR, FQNEAQ (reference sequence). CDR3 nucleotides: TGTGCCAGCAGCACTCTAGCGGCCAATGAGCAGTTCTTC. Translated, it gives CASSTLAANEQFF. The variable domain in full, completed from reference TRBV7-9 and TRBJ2-1, reads DTGVSQNPRHKITKRGQNVTFRCDPISEHNRLYWYRQTLGQGPEFLTYFQNEAQLEKSRLLSDRFSAERPKGSFSTLEIQRTEQGDSAMYLCASSTLAANEQFFGPGTRLTVL.

The chain carries TRBV7-9 and TRBJ2-2; weak D call: TRBD1 (6 bases). This CDR3 has 14 residues. CDR1 SEHNR and CDR2 FQNEAQ come from the germline V gene (reference sequence). Trimming stripped 3 bases from V and 3 bases from J, with 8 bases between. The CDR3 loop is CASSFYRDTGELFF. Written as DNA, the CDR3 is TGTGCCAGCAGCTTTTACAGGGACACCGGGGAGCTGTTTTTT.

V gene TRBV21-1 combines with J gene TRBJ1-2; TRBD1 was called by the table and not checked on the DNA. TRBV21-1 represents a pseudogene. This CDR3 is 15 amino acids long. CDR3 coding DNA: TGTGCCAGCAGCAAGGGACAGCCGATAAACTATGGCTACACCTTC. Translation: CASSKGQPINYGYTF.

This chain joins TRBV5-4 and TRBJ1-6; maybe TRBD1 (5 bases). Trimming cost V 2 bases and J 3 bases, with 6 bases left between them. Germline V lookup: CDR1 SGHNT, CDR2 YYREEE (reference sequence). The CDR3 is made up of 14 amino acids. The CDR3 is CASSFRDYNSPLHF. The CDR3 nucleotides are TGTGCCAGCAGCTTCAGGGACTATAATTCACCCCTCCACTTT.

This chain links TRBV19 with TRBJ1-2, with D possibly being TRBD1 (5 bases). V was shortened by 10 bases and J by 6 bases, with 18 bases between the two germline ends. The germline V gene has CDR1 LNHDA and CDR2 SQIVND (reference sequence). The CDR3 consists of 13 residues. Written as DNA, the CDR3 is TGTGCCACGAGGGACTTAAGAGAGAATGGCTACACCTTC. Translating gives CATRDLRENGYTF.

The V and J genes are TRBV7-9 and TRBJ1-4; D call uncertain. Looked up from germline, CDR1 is SEHNR and CDR2 is FQNEAQ (reference sequence). V shed 4 bases and J shed 8 bases, with 8 bases lying between them. The CDR3 contains 12 residues. The CDR3 DNA is TGTGCCAGCAGCTGGGAGGAGGAAAAACTGTTTTTT. It codes for CASSWEEEKLFF.

This clone occurred once. The chain carries TRBV4-1 and TRBJ1-3; no definite D call. Looked up from germline, CDR1 is MGHRA and CDR2 is YSYEKL. The CDR3 has 13 residues. V was clipped by 4 bases and J by 6 bases, with 10 bases between them. CDR3 loop: CASSLEGLNTIYF. In DNA form, the CDR3 reads TGCGCCAGCAGCCTCGAGGGTTTAAACACCATATATTTT.

The CDR3 DNA follows: TGTGCCTTCCTCCCTGGAAACACCATATATTTT. It codes for CAFLPGNTIYF. The chain uses TRBV5-4 and TRBJ1-3; no reliable D call. V dropped 10 bases and J dropped 2 bases, with 7 bases sitting between them. CDR1 is SGHNT, CDR2 YYREEE, per germline (reference sequence). The CDR3 contains 11 residues.

The V and J genes are TRBV7-3 and TRBJ2-7; D gene uncertain. Germline V gives CDR1 SGHTA, CDR2 FQGTGA. Trimming shortened V by 5 bases and J by 3 bases, and 11 bases separated the two germline ends. The CDR3 has 13 residues. CDR3 protein: CASSGGGNYEQYF. In nucleotides, the CDR3 is TGTGCCAGCAGCGGCGGCGGTAACTACGAGCAGTACTTC.

CDR3 loop: CASSQDRGHQPQHF. CDR3 DNA sequence: TGTGCCAGCAGCCAAGACAGGGGCCATCAGCCCCAGCATTTT. The V and J genes are TRBV4-2 and TRBJ1-5; possible D gene TRBD1, 6 bases. There are 14 residues in the CDR3. Germline V gene sequence: CDR1 LGHNA, CDR2 YNFKEQ. The V gene lost 0 bases and the J gene lost 5 bases, with 8 bases spanning the gap.

The chain has TRBV11-2 and TRBJ2-3; TRBD2 matches 8 bases. This CDR3 is built from 13 residues. Germline loops: CDR1 SGHAT, CDR2 FQNNGV. J gave up 5 bases and V 7 bases, and 5 bases lay outside the gene matches. The CDR3 sequence: CASTLAGGDTQYF. CDR3 coding DNA: TGTGCCAGCACCTTGGCGGGGGGAGATACGCAGTATTTT.

The V gene is TRBV30, the J gene TRBJ2-7, with 9 bases lining up with TRBD2. Per germline, CDR1 GTSNPN and CDR2 SVGIG (reference sequence). The V segment lost 0 bases and the J segment 5 bases; nucleotides outside the gene matches: 8. CDR3 length: 15 residues. The CDR3 sequence is CAWSVLREGLNEQYF. The CDR3 nucleotides are TGTGCCTGGAGTGTCCTGCGGGAGGGCCTCAACGAGCAGTACTTC.

The chain carries TRBV5-4 and TRBJ1-2; D perhaps matches TRBD1 (5 bases). V lost 1 base to trimming and J lost 6 bases, with 13 bases between them. This CDR3 region has 14 residues. The germline V gene encodes CDR1 SGHNT and CDR2 YYREEE (reference sequence). CDR3 DNA: TGTGCCAGCAGCTTGACCGGGGGGTTAGATGGCTACACCTTC. Translation: CASSLTGGLDGYTF.

The V gene is TRBV7-3, the J gene TRBJ2-3; 9 nucleotides match TRBD2. This CDR3 is 14 amino acids long. Germline assignment: CDR1 SGHTA and CDR2 FQGTGA. The ends lost 2 bases at V and 5 bases at J; junction bases unmatched: 2. CDR3 in DNA: TGTGCCAGCAGCTTAGCGGGGGGGCAAGATACGCAGTATTTT. Residues: CASSLAGGQDTQYF.

V usage is TRBV28 and J usage is TRBJ2-1, with unresolved D. CDR1 and CDR2 (germline): MDHEN, SYDVKM. The CDR3 loop spans 14 amino acids. Between the trimmed V and J ends, which lost 3 bases and 6 bases, there was a span of 12 bases. The CDR3 DNA reads as TGTGCCAGCAGTTTGCTACTACGTGGCAATGAGCAGTTCTTC. Its translation is CASSLLLRGNEQFF.

V usage is TRBV11-2 and J usage is TRBJ2-5; TRBD2 is a possible D gene (6 bases). Trimming pared 5 bases from V and 5 bases from J, leaving 21 bases between. In germline, CDR1 is SGHAT, CDR2 FQNNGV. The CDR3 sequence is 16 residues long. The CDR3 spells CASSPSLAAKGETQYF. The CDR3 coding sequence is TGTGCCAGCAGCCCCTCCTTAGCGGCAAAGGGGGAGACCCAGTACTTC.

The chain's CDR3 is CSVVGQGSGGYTF. For the CDR3, the DNA is TGCAGCGTTGTGGGCCAGGGGTCAGGCGGCTACACCTTC. The chain employs TRBV29-1 and TRBJ1-2; a possible D gene is TRBD1 (6 bases). This CDR3 has 13 amino acids. Between the trimmed V and J ends, which lost 4 bases and 8 bases, there was a span of 17 bases. Germline V gene sequence: CDR1 SQVTM, CDR2 ANQGSEA.

This chain connects TRBV5-4 to TRBJ2-7, with 7 bases fitting TRBD2. Germline trimming cut 4 bases from V and 3 bases from J; bases unmatched to any gene: 10. Germline CDR1 is SGHNT and CDR2 is YYREEE (reference sequence). The CDR3 runs to 15 residues. CDR3 nucleotides: TGTGCCAGCAGCGGGACGGCGGGAGAAGGCTACGAGCAGTACTTC. Translation: CASSGTAGEGYEQYF.

There are a few counts of this clone. The chain carries TRBV7-3 and TRBJ2-3; TRBD2 aligns across 7 bases. CDR3 length equals 14 residues. Germline lookup yields CDR1 SGHTA and CDR2 FQGTGA. Unmatched junction bases numbered 4, after V lost 5 bases and J lost 2 bases. CDR3 nucleotides: TGTGCCAGCAGCCGGAGCGGGGACACAGATACGCAGTATTTT. It codes for CASSRSGDTDTQYF.